Each of the 28 T cell receptor beta chains below was sequenced from the same sample in a study of cytomegalovirus exposure and HLA in healthy donors. Researchers ran the PCR with 60 Vbeta and 13 Jbeta primers. Sequenced by immunoSEQ multiplex PCR; TCRdb stores in-frame clones only, minus some. The table shows tens of thousands of clones, with approximately 67% occurring only once. The sample taken for sequencing was PBMCs. The receptors derive from a man in his forties in good health and CMV-seropositive.

The genes are TRBV29-1 and TRBJ2-1, with 12 bases lining up with TRBD1. Germline trimming cut 7 bases from V and 7 bases from J; bases unmatched to any gene: 11. This CDR3 has 15 amino acids. CDR1 is SQVTM, CDR2 ANQGSEA, per germline. CDR3 residues: CSGREGQGAFNEQFF. The CDR3 DNA follows: TGCAGCGGACGGGAGGGACAGGGGGCGTTTAATGAGCAGTTCTTC.

This chain uses TRBV7-9 with TRBJ2-7; 7 bases match TRBD1. V gave up 5 bases and J gave up 2 bases; unmatched junction bases: 6. The CDR3 totals 14 residues. From germline, CDR1 is SEHNR and CDR2 FQNEAQ (reference sequence). Here the CDR3 reads CASSPRQGTYEQYF. The CDR3 coding sequence is TGTGCCAGCAGCCCCCGACAGGGAACCTACGAGCAGTACTTC.

The chain uses TRBV30 and TRBJ2-7; TRBD1 matches at 7 bases. Germline V gene sequence: CDR1 GTSNPN, CDR2 SVGIG (reference sequence). This CDR3 region has 14 residues. V was pared by 4 bases and J by 0 bases, with 6 bases of the junction left unmatched. For the CDR3, the DNA is TGTGCCTGGAACAGACAGGGACACTCCTACGAGCAGTACTTC. This gives the protein CAWNRQGHSYEQYF.

V and J are TRBV4-2 and TRBJ1-4; TRBD1 agrees at 10 bases. Germline loops: CDR1 LGHNA, CDR2 YNFKEQ. The CDR3 loop spans 15 amino acids. Germline trimming cut 2 bases from V and 6 bases from J; bases unmatched to any gene: 3. DNA for the CDR3: TGTGCCAGCAGCCAAACCGGGACAGGGGATGAAAAACTGTTTTTT. Translated, it gives CASSQTGTGDEKLFF.

In its sample, this clone was seen once. V is TRBV19 and J is TRBJ2-1; D is ambiguous. V was pared by 3 bases and J by 0 bases, with 6 bases between. This CDR3 contains 14 residues. The germline CDR1 and CDR2 sequences are LNHDA and SQIVND (reference sequence). CDR3 region: CASSIPSSYNEQFF. CDR3 sequence (DNA): TGTGCCAGTAGTATCCCCAGCTCCTACAATGAGCAGTTCTTC.

J is TRBJ2-3 and V is TRBV28; 10 nucleotides match TRBD2. This CDR3 is built from 17 residues. V dropped 4 bases and J dropped 3; count of bases not matched to a gene: 10. CDR1 and CDR2 from the germline V gene are MDHEN and SYDVKM. In DNA form, the CDR3 reads TGTGCCAGCAGTTCCGCCGCTAGCGGGAGACGGACAGATACGCAGTATTTT. Its translation is CASSSAASGRRTDTQYF.

This clone occurred once. The V call is TRBV30, the J call TRBJ2-5, with D perhaps TRBD1 (7 bases). The germline gives CDR1 GTSNPN, CDR2 SVGIG (reference sequence). CDR3 size: 16 residues. Trimming cost V 4 bases and J 7 bases, with 25 bases left between them. CDR3 bases: TGTGCCTGGATGACAAGTCCCCGCAACAGGGGAGGGACCCAGTACTTC. Its translation: CAWMTSPRNRGGTQYF.

This clone was observed a few times. The V gene is TRBV15, the J gene TRBJ2-1; no reliable D call. Between the trimmed V and J ends, which lost 2 bases and 9 bases, there was a span of 5 bases. The CDR3 is 11 residues long. The germline V gene has CDR1 LNHNV and CDR2 YYDKDF (reference sequence). CDR3 amino acids: CATSRLVEQFF. The CDR3 region has the DNA TGTGCCACCAGCAGACTCGTTGAGCAGTTCTTC.

J is TRBJ2-1 and V is TRBV5-4, with 11 bases that match TRBD2. With V trimmed by 4 bases and J by 7 bases, 10 bases remained unmatched. The CDR3 totals 16 residues. Looked up from germline, CDR1 is SGHNT and CDR2 is YYREEE (reference sequence). The CDR3 sequence is CASSAPLAGGQNEQFF. The CDR3 DNA reads TGTGCCAGCAGCGCCCCGCTAGCGGGGGGTCAGAATGAGCAGTTCTTC.

The chain combines TRBV2 with TRBJ1-5; a possible D gene is TRBD1 (5 bases). This CDR3 comprises 15 residues. Trimming left V 2 bases short and J 9 bases short, with 17 bases between. CDR1 is SNHLY and CDR2 is FYNNEI in the germline V gene. The DNA of the CDR3 is TGTGCCAGCAGTGAATGGGCAGGGCAAGGGCGGCCCCAGCATTTT. Protein sequence: CASSEWAGQGRPQHF.

CDR3 residues: CASTPGGVQNIQYF. DNA for the CDR3: TGTGCCAGCACCCCCGGAGGGGTCCAAAACATTCAGTACTTC. The chain is built from TRBV25-1 and TRBJ2-4, with TRBD2 as a possible D gene (6 bases). Trimming left V 7 bases short and J 5 bases short, with 15 bases between. CDR3 length equals 14 residues. The germline V gene encodes CDR1 MGHDK and CDR2 SYGVNS.

This clone has just a few counts. The chain carries TRBV12-5 and TRBJ1-6; unclear D gene. The CDR3 sequence is 13 residues long. Trimming removed 1 base from V and 8 bases from J, with 6 bases in between. Germline CDR1 reads LGHNT; CDR2 reads FRNRAP. The CDR3 DNA reads TGTGCTAGTGGTTTGGACGTAGATTCACCCCTCCACTTT. Protein: CASGLDVDSPLHF. Full variable domain (remainder filled in from reference TRBV12-5 and TRBJ1-6): DARVTQTPRHKVTEMGQEVTMRCQPILGHNTVFWYRQTMMQGLELLAYFRNRAPLDDSGMPKDRFSAEMPDATLATLKIQPSEPRDSAVYFCASGLDVDSPLHFGNGTRLTVT.

The genes are TRBV4-1 and TRBJ2-2, with 7 bases identical to TRBD1. V was pared by 4 bases and J by 5 bases, with 7 bases of the junction left unmatched. Germline loops: CDR1 MGHRA, CDR2 YSYEKL. This CDR3 is 15 amino acids long. For the CDR3, the DNA is TGCGCCAGCAGCCCTGCCGGGACAGATACCGGGGAGCTGTTTTTT. Encoded protein: CASSPAGTDTGELFF.

The chain couples TRBV5-1 to TRBJ2-1, with 8 positions matching TRBD1. Germline-derived CDR1 and CDR2 are SGHRS and YFSETQ. This CDR3 is built from 14 residues. V shed 5 bases and J 6 bases; nucleotides not matched to a gene: 7. The CDR3 DNA follows: TGCGCCAGCAGTATGGTGGACAGGGCCAATGAGCAGTTCTTC. Protein: CASSMVDRANEQFF.

The CDR3 DNA follows: TGTGCCAGCTCACACGGGACAGATAAGATGAACACTGAAGCTTTCTTT. Translating gives CASSHGTDKMNTEAFF. The genes are TRBV18 and TRBJ1-1, with 7 positions matching TRBD1. Germline values: CDR1 KGHSH, CDR2 LQKENI. CDR3 size: 16 residues. J lost 0 bases, V lost 4 bases, and 8 bases had no gene match.

The rearrangement joins TRBV15 to TRBJ1-1, with D tentatively TRBD1 (5 bases). V was cut by 3 bases and J by 7 bases, with 12 bases left in between. Germline V gene sequence: CDR1 LNHNV, CDR2 YYDKDF (reference sequence). The CDR3 covers 13 residues. The CDR3 reads CATSRWGEFEAFF. In DNA form, the CDR3 reads TGTGCCACCAGCAGGTGGGGGGAGTTTGAAGCTTTCTTT.

This clone was observed a handful of times. This rearrangement joins TRBV5-4 to TRBJ2-3; D gene unclear. The germline gives CDR1 SGHNT, CDR2 YYREEE (reference sequence). This CDR3 has 16 residues. V was trimmed by 3 bases and J by 1 base, leaving 15 bases between them. DNA for the CDR3: TGTGCCAGCAGCTCACGTCCGGGTTTGGGCACAGATACGCAGTATTTT. Translated, it gives CASSSRPGLGTDTQYF.

This clone ranks as medium-sized. The rearrangement links TRBV2 to TRBJ1-1; D is unclear. Trimming pared 6 bases from V and 0 bases from J, leaving 8 bases between. The V gene's germline CDR1 is SNHLY and CDR2 FYNNEI. The CDR3 consists of 13 residues. The CDR3 DNA follows: TGTGCCAGCAGGGTGGCCATGAACACTGAAGCTTTCTTT. It encodes CASRVAMNTEAFF.

A word on this clone: A junction boundary mismatches the germline segment, possibly from a read error. This chain uses TRBV7-7 with TRBJ2-3, with D perhaps matching TRBD1 (6 bases). The V gene's germline CDR1 is SSHAT and CDR2 FNYEAQ (reference sequence). The CDR3 covers 14 residues. The CDR3: CASSLGGQTDTQYF. DNA for the CDR3: TGTGCTAGCAGCTTAGGCGGACAGACAGATACGCAGTATTTT.

This clone was observed a single time. The chain is built from TRBV5-1 and TRBJ1-3; the match to TRBD1 covers 7 bases. The junction had 4 bases not matched to a gene; V was cut back by 4 bases and J by 0 bases. The germline V gene has CDR1 SGHRS and CDR2 YFSETQ. This CDR3 comprises 15 residues. This CDR3 reads CASSMGDSSGNTIYF. The CDR3 DNA reads as TGCGCCAGCAGCATGGGGGACAGCTCTGGAAACACCATATATTTT.

CDR3 loop: CASRADNEQFF. CDR3 DNA sequence: TGTGCCAGCAGAGCGGACAATGAGCAGTTCTTC. The rearrangement links TRBV2 to TRBJ2-1, with D possibly being TRBD2 (5 bases). Germline CDR1 SNHLY, CDR2 FYNNEI. Trimming removed 6 bases at V and 5 bases at J, with 5 bases between. The CDR3 contains 11 residues.

The chain carries TRBV30 and TRBJ2-5; 9 positions agree with TRBD2. V shed 2 bases and J 5 bases; nucleotides not matched to a gene: 9. CDR3 size: 15 residues. Germline V CDR1 and CDR2: GTSNPN, SVGIG (reference sequence). CDR3 in DNA: TGTGCCTGGAGTAGTAGCGGGGGCCGGTGGGAGACCCAGTACTTC. Residues: CAWSSSGGRWETQYF. The complete variable domain, with remaining parts taken from reference TRBV30 and TRBJ2-5, reads SQTIHQWPATLVQPVGSPLSLECTVEGTSNPNLYWYRQAAGRGLQLLFYSVGIGQISSEVPQNLSASRPQDRQFILSSKKLLLSDSGFYLCAWSSSGGRWETQYFGPGTRLLVL.

The chain joins TRBV5-1 to TRBJ2-5; no definite D call. The CDR3 sequence is 13 residues long. Trimming shortened V by 4 bases and J by 3 bases, and 10 bases separated the two germline ends. Germline V gene data show CDR1 as SGHRS and CDR2 as YFSETQ. The CDR3 loop is CASSPAGKETQYF. The CDR3 DNA reads TGCGCCAGCAGCCCGGCAGGAAAAGAGACCCAGTACTTC.

The chain recombines TRBV15 with TRBJ2-7; 9 bases align to TRBD1. The V gene end was trimmed by 1 base and the J gene end by 0 bases; junction bases not matched to a gene: 1. CDR3 length equals 15 residues. Germline V gives CDR1 LNHNV, CDR2 YYDKDF (reference sequence). The CDR3 coding sequence is TGTGCCACCAGCAGAGGGGGACAGGGCTCCTACGAGCAGTACTTC. Translated: CATSRGGQGSYEQYF.

CDR3 in DNA: TGCGCCAGCAGCCGGGAGACTAACTATGGCTACACCTTC. Translated: CASSRETNYGYTF. The chain carries TRBV4-3 and TRBJ1-2; D remains ambiguous. From germline, CDR1 is LGHNA and CDR2 YSLEER. V lost 4 bases and J 0 bases, leaving 6 bases between the germline ends. There are 13 residues in the CDR3.

This clone was seen a handful of times. The J gene is TRBJ2-1, the V gene TRBV5-5; the D gene is possibly TRBD1 (6 bases). Trimming left V 9 bases short and J 1 base short, with 17 bases between. The CDR3 has 15 residues. CDR1 SGHKS and CDR2 YYEKEE come from the germline V gene (reference sequence). The CDR3 loop reads CATYPTGTSYNEQFF. CDR3 sequence (DNA): TGTGCCACTTACCCGACAGGCACGTCCTACAATGAGCAGTTCTTC. The full variable domain, completed using reference TRBV5-5 and TRBJ2-1, is DAGVTQSPTHLIKTRGQQVTLRCSPISGHKSVSWYQQVLGQGPQFIFQYYEKEERGRGNFPDRFSARQFPNYSSELNVNALLLGDSALYLCATYPTGTSYNEQFFGPGTRLTVL.

This chain joins TRBV18 and TRBJ1-4, with D perhaps TRBD1 (6 bases). Per the germline V gene, CDR1 is KGHSH and CDR2 is LQKENI. The CDR3 spans 14 residues. V dropped 3 bases and J dropped 6 bases, with 11 bases sitting between them. The CDR3 region has the DNA TGTGCCAGCTCACCGGGACACCGAGATGAAAAACTGTTTTTT. Translation: CASSPGHRDEKLFF.

The chain combines TRBV7-3 with TRBJ2-1, with 7 positions matching TRBD1. Germline CDR1 reads SGHTA; CDR2 reads FQGTGA. The V gene end was trimmed by 5 bases and the J gene end by 0 bases; junction bases not matched to a gene: 7. The CDR3 length is 16 residues. This CDR3 is CASSPIGTASYNEQFF. The CDR3, as DNA: TGTGCCAGCAGCCCCATCGGGACAGCCTCCTACAATGAGCAGTTCTTC.